These 30 T cell receptor beta chains came from one sample sequenced in a study of shared clonotypes between healthy human individuals. TCRdb's table, derived via immunoSEQ multiplex PCR, lists solely in-frame clones and lacks some. Of around 640,000 clones listed, roughly 95% were seen once; the top ten hold less than 0.13%. As defined, naive CD8 cells were CD45RO-negative and positively selected for CCR7, with terminally differentiated effector memory CD45RA+ cells excluded. The sequenced material came from naive CD8+ T cells sorted from blood. The receptors originated from a woman in her 30s in good health.

A word on this clone: A read error may account for a junction end that differs from germline. J is TRBJ2-1 and V is TRBV4-1; D is unclear. Germline V lookup: CDR1 MGHRA, CDR2 YSYEKL. This CDR3 has 14 amino acids. The CDR3: CASSGPTSHNEQFF. DNA of the CDR3: TGCGCCAGCAGTGGTCCTACCTCCCACAATGAGCAGTTCTTC.

The chain employs TRBV10-1 and TRBJ1-1; no firm D call. Trimming cost V 3 bases and J 2 bases, with 13 bases left between them. Germline values: CDR1 WNHNN, CDR2 SYGVQD (reference sequence). CDR3 length: 15 amino acids. The CDR3 sequence: CASSDRTGVNTEAFF. The DNA of the CDR3 is TGCGCCAGCAGTGACCGGACGGGAGTTAACACTGAAGCTTTCTTT.

This clone was found once. In nucleotides, the CDR3 is TGCGCCAGCAGCCAAGGACAGGGGATTGAAGCTTTCTTT. This encodes CASSQGQGIEAFF. V usage is TRBV4-1 and J usage is TRBJ1-1, with TRBD1 matching 8 bases. CDR1 and CDR2 from the germline V gene are MGHRA and YSYEKL. The junction had 2 bases not matched to a gene; V was cut back by 1 base and J by 7 bases. The CDR3 contains 13 residues.

This clone was recorded once. The chain employs TRBV5-4 and TRBJ1-2, with D maybe TRBD1 (6 bases). The CDR3 is 18 amino acids. The V gene's germline CDR1 is SGHNT and CDR2 YYREEE (reference sequence). Trimming removed 0 bases from V and 0 bases from J, with 18 bases in between. CDR3 sequence reads: CASSLVEPGEAANYGYTF. The CDR3 DNA sequence: TGTGCCAGCAGCTTGGTAGAGCCAGGGGAGGCGGCTAACTATGGCTACACCTTC.

The chain uses TRBV5-1 and TRBJ2-1; TRBD1 is a possible D gene (5 bases). The CDR3 is 13 residues long. V gave up 7 bases and J gave up 6 bases, with 14 bases separating them. Germline CDR1 SGHRS, CDR2 YFSETQ. The CDR3 DNA reads TGCGCCAGCTTGGGGCGGAGACCCAATGAGCAGTTCTTC. Amino acid sequence: CASLGRRPNEQFF.

This clone was observed a single time. The chain uses TRBV6-5 and TRBJ2-7, with 7 positions matching TRBD2. The germline V gene encodes CDR1 MNHEY and CDR2 SVGAGI. The CDR3 consists of 11 residues. The trim removed 5 bases at V and 7 bases at J, leaving 2 bases unmatched. The CDR3 region has the DNA TGTGCCAGCAGTCCGGGACTAGAGCAGTACTTC. Protein sequence: CASSPGLEQYF.

This clone was counted once. The chain uses TRBV28 and TRBJ1-4; D remains ambiguous. This CDR3 is 15 amino acids long. Germline V gives CDR1 MDHEN, CDR2 SYDVKM. The V end was cut by 1 base, the J end by 0 bases, with 6 bases between. The CDR3 nucleotides read TGTGCCAGCAGTTTATTCCTAACAACTAATGAAAAACTGTTTTTT. Protein product: CASSLFLTTNEKLFF.

The chain is built from TRBV19 and TRBJ2-7; D is unresolved. With 9 bases removed from V and 4 bases from J, the gap between germline ends came to 13 bases. Per the germline V gene, CDR1 is LNHDA and CDR2 is SQIVND (reference sequence). The CDR3 loop spans 12 amino acids. The chain's CDR3 is CARPHLVYEQYF. CDR3 bases: TGTGCCAGGCCTCACCTAGTTTACGAGCAGTACTTC. The full variable domain, in which reference TRBV19 and TRBJ2-7 provide the parts outside the CDR3, is DGGITQSPKYLFRKEGQNVTLSCEQNLNHDAMYWYRQDPGQGLRLIYYSQIVNDFQKGDIAEGYSVSREKKESFPLTVTSAQKNPTAFYLCARPHLVYEQYFGPGTRLTVT.

J is TRBJ2-7 and V is TRBV7-9, with D perhaps TRBD1 (5 bases). The CDR3 is 13 amino acids. Trimming stripped 5 bases from V and 1 base from J, with 9 bases between. Germline V lookup: CDR1 SEHNR, CDR2 FQNEAQ (reference sequence). CDR3 in DNA: TGTGCCAGCAGCCCCAGGGCTTCCTACGAGCAGTACTTC. It translates to CASSPRASYEQYF.

The V gene is TRBV7-6, the J gene TRBJ2-1; 12 bases map to TRBD1. The CDR3 length is 21 residues. Germline CDR1 SGHVS, CDR2 FNYEAQ. The V gene end was trimmed by 1 base and the J gene end by 4 bases; junction bases not matched to a gene: 17. Here the CDR3 DNA reads TGTGCCAGCAGCTTAGGGATGTGGGACAGGGGGCTAGCGGGTCCGTACAATGAGCAGTTCTTC. This codes for CASSLGMWDRGLAGPYNEQFF.

The V gene is TRBV27, the J gene TRBJ2-5, with D tentatively TRBD1 (6 bases). Germline CDR1 and CDR2: MNHEY and SMNVEV (reference sequence). The V end was cut by 0 bases, the J end by 12 bases, with 14 bases between. The CDR3 has 13 residues. The CDR3 region is CASSLSFSGVKYF. In DNA form, the CDR3 reads TGTGCCAGCAGTTTATCATTCTCAGGGGTTAAGTACTTC.

The rearrangement joins TRBV6-5 to TRBJ1-1; 8 nucleotides agree with TRBD1. The CDR3 sequence is 14 residues long. V shed 10 bases, J shed 1 base, and the junction held 8 bases outside the gene matches. Looked up from germline, CDR1 is MNHEY and CDR2 is SVGAGI. The DNA of the CDR3 is TGTGCCACTTCCGGGACAGGCCGGAACACTGAAGCTTTCTTT. It encodes CATSGTGRNTEAFF.

This chain uses TRBV5-1 with TRBJ2-7; no clear D. The CDR3 spans 13 residues. Germline CDR1 reads SGHRS; CDR2 reads YFSETQ. The ends were cut back, 0 bases at V and 1 base at J, with 5 bases in the middle. The CDR3 here is CASSLELSYEQYF. CDR3 nucleotides: TGCGCCAGCAGCTTGGAGCTTTCCTACGAGCAGTACTTC.

This chain joins TRBV5-6 and TRBJ2-7, with 7 bases matching TRBD2. Trimming removed 0 bases from V and 2 bases from J; junction bases left unmatched: 17. CDR1 is SGHDT, CDR2 YYEEEE, per germline. The CDR3 consists of 19 residues. This CDR3 reads CASSLASGATGGSPYEQYF. For the CDR3, the DNA is TGTGCCAGCAGCTTGGCCAGCGGGGCTACTGGGGGTAGTCCCTACGAGCAGTACTTC.

This chain connects TRBV4-2 to TRBJ2-2; D ambiguous. CDR1 is LGHNA, CDR2 YNFKEQ, per germline. The CDR3 spans 13 residues. Between the trimmed V and J ends, which lost 0 bases and 6 bases, there was a span of 5 bases. Written as DNA, the CDR3 is TGTGCCAGCAGCCAAGATTTAGCCGGGGAGCTGTTTTTT. It translates to CASSQDLAGELFF.

The chain uses TRBV28 and TRBJ2-5; tentatively, D is TRBD1 (5 bases). The end of the DNA aligns better with TRBJ2-7, so the J call may be wrong. The CDR3 has 13 amino acids. Germline loops: CDR1 MDHEN, CDR2 SYDVKM. CDR3 nucleotides: TGTGCCAGCAGTTTCGACAGTTCCTACGAGCAGTACTTC. This translates into CASSFDSSYEQYF.

The rearrangement joins TRBV28 to TRBJ2-3; the match to TRBD2 covers 7 bases. The CDR3 runs 14 residues. Germline CDR1 reads MDHEN; CDR2 reads SYDVKM. The V gene end was trimmed by 3 bases and the J gene end by 5 bases; junction bases not matched to a gene: 5. The CDR3 DNA is TGTGCCAGCAGTTTTAGCGGGTTGAGAGATACGCAGTATTTT. Amino acids: CASSFSGLRDTQYF.

In this sample, this clone turned up once. V gene TRBV15 combines with J gene TRBJ2-7; 8 bases agree with TRBD2. J lost 4 bases, V lost 1 base, and 18 bases had no gene match. The germline V gene encodes CDR1 LNHNV and CDR2 YYDKDF (reference sequence). The CDR3 spans 19 residues. The CDR3 loop reads CATSRVGTSRNINEYEQYF. CDR3 bases: TGTGCCACCAGCAGAGTTGGGACTAGTAGAAATATAAACGAGTACGAGCAGTACTTC.

V is TRBV19 and J is TRBJ2-7, with 8 bases identical to TRBD1. Trimming at V came to 5 bases and at J to 4 bases, leaving 4 bases not matched to a gene. CDR1 and CDR2 (germline): LNHDA, SQIVND (reference sequence). There are 13 residues in the CDR3. CDR3 residues: CASSPQGAYEQYF. The DNA of the CDR3 is TGTGCCAGTAGTCCCCAGGGGGCTTACGAGCAGTACTTC.

The V and J genes are TRBV5-6 and TRBJ2-2; D remains unclear. Germline CDR1 SGHDT, CDR2 YYEEEE. The CDR3 is 13 amino acids. The V and J ends lost 1 base and 7 bases respectively, with 8 bases between them. The CDR3 DNA reads as TGTGCCAGCAGCTTGTTCGCGGTCGGGGAGCTGTTTTTT. Encoded protein: CASSLFAVGELFF.

The V call is TRBV9, the J call TRBJ2-3; TRBD2 aligns across 9 bases. The CDR3 totals 14 residues. Germline trimming cut 0 bases from V and 4 bases from J; bases unmatched to any gene: 0. CDR1 and CDR2 (germline): SGDLS, YYNGEE. The CDR3 DNA reads TGTGCCAGCAGCGTAGGGACTAGCGCAGATACGCAGTATTTT. This translates into CASSVGTSADTQYF.

The chain employs TRBV5-8 and TRBJ2-7; a weak D match, TRBD1 (6 bases). V lost 2 bases and J lost 6, with 12 bases in between. The CDR3 sequence is 13 residues long. Germline V lookup: CDR1 SGHTS, CDR2 YDEGEE. The chain's CDR3 is CASSFRGHIEQYF. The CDR3 coding sequence is TGTGCCAGCAGCTTTCGGGGACACATCGAGCAGTACTTC.

This chain uses TRBV7-8 with TRBJ2-3; D possibly corresponds to TRBD2 (6 bases). Germline V gene sequence: CDR1 SGHVS, CDR2 FQNEAQ. V was shortened by 5 bases and J by 5 bases, with 14 bases between the two germline ends. This CDR3 has 14 amino acids. CDR3 sequence: CASSLGGFGDTQYF. The CDR3 DNA reads TGTGCCAGCAGCCTAGGAGGGTTCGGAGATACGCAGTATTTT.

The V call is TRBV27, the J call TRBJ1-1; D uncertain. Germline V gene data show CDR1 as MNHEY and CDR2 as SMNVEV (reference sequence). The CDR3 runs 11 residues. The V end was cut by 8 bases, the J end by 6 bases, with 10 bases between. The CDR3: CASGRPPEAFF. In nucleotides, the CDR3 is TGTGCCAGCGGCAGGCCCCCTGAAGCTTTCTTT.

The chain couples TRBV5-6 to TRBJ1-2, with D perhaps matching TRBD1 (5 bases). Germline CDR1 is SGHDT and CDR2 is YYEEEE. Trimming took off 3 bases at V and 8 bases at J, with 23 bases between the two ends. The CDR3 covers 16 residues. The chain's CDR3 is CASSYRDVRAGYGYTF. The CDR3 region has the DNA TGTGCCAGCAGCTATCGGGACGTACGTGCGGGATACGGCTACACCTTC. The variable domain in full, completed from reference TRBV5-6 and TRBJ1-2, reads DAGVTQSPTHLIKTRGQQVTLRCSPKSGHDTVSWYQQALGQGPQFIFQYYEEEERQRGNFPDRFSGHQFPNYSSELNVNALLLGDSALYLCASSYRDVRAGYGYTFGSGTRLTVV.

V is TRBV28 and J is TRBJ2-3, with TRBD2 matching 11 bases. In germline, CDR1 is MDHEN, CDR2 SYDVKM. The CDR3 consists of 17 residues. The ends lost 4 bases at V and 0 bases at J; junction bases unmatched: 6. The DNA of the CDR3 is TGTGCCAGCAGTTCCCCACTAGCGGGAGTTAGCACAGATACGCAGTATTTT. Translated: CASSSPLAGVSTDTQYF.

DNA of the CDR3: TGTGCCAGCAGCTCTAGCGGGGGGTACGAGCAGTACTTC. The encoded protein is CASSSSGGYEQYF. This chain uses TRBV11-2 with TRBJ2-7; 11 positions agree with TRBD2. From germline, CDR1 is SGHAT and CDR2 FQNNGV. This CDR3 comprises 13 residues. After removal of 4 bases from V and 4 bases from J, the junction contained 0 bases not matched to a gene.

The chain recombines TRBV4-2 with TRBJ2-7; perhaps TRBD2 as D (7 bases). This CDR3 is built from 17 residues. CDR1 and CDR2 (germline): LGHNA, YNFKEQ. Trimming took 0 bases from V and 2 from J, leaving 17 bases between them. The CDR3 sequence: CASSQDFAGGGPYEQYF. CDR3 nucleotides: TGTGCCAGCAGCCAAGATTTTGCCGGCGGGGGCCCCTACGAGCAGTACTTC.

This rearrangement joins TRBV15 to TRBJ2-1; 9 bases map to TRBD2. Germline V gene sequence: CDR1 LNHNV, CDR2 YYDKDF (reference sequence). The V segment lost 1 base and the J segment 8 bases; nucleotides outside the gene matches: 6. The CDR3 consists of 15 residues. This chain's CDR3 is CATSRVREGTDEQFF. CDR3 nucleotide sequence: TGTGCCACCAGCAGAGTGCGGGAGGGGACCGATGAGCAGTTCTTC.

This clone was detected only once. The gene calls are TRBV9 and TRBJ1-1, with a tentative D call TRBD1 (5 bases). In germline, CDR1 is SGDLS, CDR2 YYNGEE. The CDR3 consists of 14 residues. V was clipped by 0 bases and J by 6 bases, with 12 bases between them. The CDR3 is CASSVVGGSAEAFF. The CDR3 DNA is TGTGCCAGCAGCGTAGTTGGGGGTTCGGCTGAAGCTTTCTTT. Variable domain in full (rest from reference TRBV9 and TRBJ1-1): DSGVTQTPKHLITATGQRVTLRCSPRSGDLSVYWYQQSLDQGLQFLIQYYNGEERAKGNILERFSAQQFPDLHSELNLSSLELGDSALYFCASSVVGGSAEAFFGQGTRLTVV.